What follows is one TCR beta chain and its context. The junction does not match germline at one end; this may be a read error. These data belong to a study of blood T cells in healthy people across ages. This CDR3 is 15 amino acids long. CDR1 and CDR2 (germline): MNHNS, SASEGT. Next came a second PCR, run for about 7 to 12 cycles, which used a sample-barcoded 5' primer along with a J-beta primer mix. Each of the cDNA molecules was tagged by a template-switch adaptor with 12 random nucleotides. MiXCR was run by TCRdb on the 5' RACE reads, yielding one entry per CDR3 protein. The sample includes 750,000 or so distinct CDR3 sequences, around a quarter of them seen just once. This same sample was also taken into another study, of T cells of mothers and their children. This second study notes: It was observed that no persistent microchimeric T cell clones could be detected.

The chain employs TRBV6-1 and TRBJ1-2; no firm D call. Specimen: blood. The TCR comes from a boy younger than 18 in good health. The CDR3 DNA reads as TGTGCCAGCGTGCCGCTTAACGAGGGTCACTATGGCTACAGCTTC. Translated, it gives CASVPLNEGHYGYSF.